The TCR beta chain described here comes from a study of shared T cell receptors in the human thymus. Germline CDR1 is MNHEY and CDR2 is SMNVEV (reference sequence). V lost 2 bases and J lost 4, with 15 bases in between. This CDR3 has 15 residues. Some clones are missing from TCRdb's copy, which holds only in-frame ones; the method was immunoSEQ multiplex PCR. The data contain hundreds of thousands of clones, roughly 86% of them singletons. These same data were also listed under a study on human thymus T cells. That source notes: Obtained as resections during corrective heart surgery, the thymus tissue was then studied. Thymic and blood repertoires appeared to display a bias in their usage of V and J genes.

The receptor was isolated from a boy younger than two with a congenital heart defect. The source material was thymocytes. This sequence joins TRBV27 and TRBJ2-7; perhaps TRBD2 as D (5 bases). The DNA of the CDR3 is TGTGCCAGCAGTTTAAATTCCGGGGTTAGGTACGAGCAGTACTTC. Its protein is CASSLNSGVRYEQYF.